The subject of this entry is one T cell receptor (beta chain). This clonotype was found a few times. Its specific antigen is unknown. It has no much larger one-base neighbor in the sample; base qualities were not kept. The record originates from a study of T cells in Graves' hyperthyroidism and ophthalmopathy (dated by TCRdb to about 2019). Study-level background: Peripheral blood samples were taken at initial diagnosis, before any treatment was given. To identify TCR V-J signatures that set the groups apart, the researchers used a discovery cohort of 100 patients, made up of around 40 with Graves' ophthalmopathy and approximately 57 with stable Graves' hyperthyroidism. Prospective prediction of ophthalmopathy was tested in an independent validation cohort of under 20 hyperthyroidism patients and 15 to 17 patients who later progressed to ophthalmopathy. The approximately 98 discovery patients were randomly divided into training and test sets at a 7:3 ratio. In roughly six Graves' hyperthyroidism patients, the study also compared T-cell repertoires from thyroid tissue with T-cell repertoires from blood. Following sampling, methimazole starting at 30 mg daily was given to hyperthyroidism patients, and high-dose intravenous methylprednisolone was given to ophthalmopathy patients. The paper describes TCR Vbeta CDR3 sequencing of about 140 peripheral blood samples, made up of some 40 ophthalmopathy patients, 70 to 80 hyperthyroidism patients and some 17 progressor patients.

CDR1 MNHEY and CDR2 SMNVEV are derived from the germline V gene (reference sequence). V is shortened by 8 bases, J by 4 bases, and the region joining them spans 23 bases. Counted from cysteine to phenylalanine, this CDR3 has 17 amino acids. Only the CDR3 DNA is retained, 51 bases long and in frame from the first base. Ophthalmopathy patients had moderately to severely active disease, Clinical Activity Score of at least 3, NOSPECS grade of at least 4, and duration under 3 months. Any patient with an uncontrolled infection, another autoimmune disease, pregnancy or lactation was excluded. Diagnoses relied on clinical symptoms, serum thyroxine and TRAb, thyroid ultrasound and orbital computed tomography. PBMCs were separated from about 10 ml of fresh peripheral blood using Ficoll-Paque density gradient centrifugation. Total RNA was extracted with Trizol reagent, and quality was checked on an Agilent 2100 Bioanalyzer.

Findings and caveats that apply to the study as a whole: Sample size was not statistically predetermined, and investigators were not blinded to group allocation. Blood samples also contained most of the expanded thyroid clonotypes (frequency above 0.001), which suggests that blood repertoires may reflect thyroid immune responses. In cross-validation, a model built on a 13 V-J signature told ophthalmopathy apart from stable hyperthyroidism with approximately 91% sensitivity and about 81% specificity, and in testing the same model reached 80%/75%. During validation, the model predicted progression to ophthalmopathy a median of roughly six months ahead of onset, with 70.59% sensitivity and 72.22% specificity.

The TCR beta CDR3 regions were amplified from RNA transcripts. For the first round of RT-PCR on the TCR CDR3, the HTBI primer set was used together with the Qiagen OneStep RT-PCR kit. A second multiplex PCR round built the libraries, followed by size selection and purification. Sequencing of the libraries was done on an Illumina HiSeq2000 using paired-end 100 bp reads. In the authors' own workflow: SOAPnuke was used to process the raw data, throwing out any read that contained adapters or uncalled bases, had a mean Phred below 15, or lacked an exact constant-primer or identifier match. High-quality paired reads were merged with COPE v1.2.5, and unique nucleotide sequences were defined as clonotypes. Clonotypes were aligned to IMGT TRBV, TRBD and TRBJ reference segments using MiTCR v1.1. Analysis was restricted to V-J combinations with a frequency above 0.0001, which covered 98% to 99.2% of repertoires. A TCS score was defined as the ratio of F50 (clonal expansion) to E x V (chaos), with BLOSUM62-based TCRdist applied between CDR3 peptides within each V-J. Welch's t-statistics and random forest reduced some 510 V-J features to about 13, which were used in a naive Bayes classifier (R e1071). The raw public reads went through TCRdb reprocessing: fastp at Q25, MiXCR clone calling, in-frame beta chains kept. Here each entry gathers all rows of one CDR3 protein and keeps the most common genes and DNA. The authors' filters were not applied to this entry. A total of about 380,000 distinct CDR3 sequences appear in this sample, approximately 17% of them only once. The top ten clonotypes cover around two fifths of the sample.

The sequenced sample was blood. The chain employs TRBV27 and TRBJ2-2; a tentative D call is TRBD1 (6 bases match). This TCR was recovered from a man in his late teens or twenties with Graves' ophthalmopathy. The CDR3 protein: CASPPIQGSRGTGELFF. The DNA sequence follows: TGTGCCAGCCCACCAATCCAGGGGTCTCGAGGCACCGGGGAGCTGTTTTTT.